Below, 15 T cell receptor beta chains from the same sample are listed, as sequenced in a study of shared clonotypes between healthy human individuals (dated by TCRdb to 2019 to 2021). The library was generated by the immunoSEQ multiplex PCR assay. Sourced from immuneACCESS, this table was stored by TCRdb with only in-frame sequences that have V and J called. A share of the clones is absent; for the studies checked, an unresolved V gene accounts for under half, and the remainder has no known explanation. This sample holds about 470,000 clones; roughly 77% were observed only once. The top ten clones comprise about 12% of the sample. The sequenced sample was PBMCs. These receptors originate from a woman between 40 and 55 years old in good health. Some clones in this sample may be carry-over from other donors' samples.

This rearrangement joins TRBV28 to TRBJ1-4; 8 nucleotides align to TRBD1. This CDR3 comprises 15 residues. From germline, CDR1 is MDHEN and CDR2 SYDVKM. The V and J ends lost 6 bases and 7 bases, in that order; junction bases with no gene match: 10. The CDR3 nucleotides are TGTGCCAGCAGACCCCCTACAGGGGGAAGTGAAAAACTGTTTTTT. Protein: CASRPPTGGSEKLFF.

This chain links TRBV28 with TRBJ2-5; 7 nucleotides agree with TRBD2. V trimming: 10 bases; J trimming: 4 bases; junction bases outside the gene matches: 12. The CDR3 has 14 residues. In germline, CDR1 is MDHEN, CDR2 SYDVKM. The CDR3 region has the DNA TGTGCCACCAAGGGGAGCCGGGGGGTAGAGACCCAGTACTTC. Residues: CATKGSRGVETQYF.

The chain joins TRBV15 to TRBJ1-5; D not resolved. V lost 0 bases and J lost 0, with 9 bases in between. Germline V CDR1 and CDR2: LNHNV, YYDKDF (reference sequence). This CDR3 contains 16 residues. In nucleotides, the CDR3 is TGTGCCACCAGCAGAGATCTGGCGAGTAGCAATCAGCCCCAGCATTTT. It translates to CATSRDLASSNQPQHF.

The chain employs TRBV2 and TRBJ1-2; possibly TRBD1 for D (6 bases). CDR1 and CDR2 from the germline V gene are SNHLY and FYNNEI. The CDR3 consists of 15 residues. V was clipped by 4 bases and J by 5 bases, with 17 bases between them. The CDR3 bases are TGTGCCAGCAGTGGCCCGGGGGGGGCATGGTATGGCTACACCTTC. Translation gives CASSGPGGAWYGYTF.

The J gene is TRBJ1-5, the V gene TRBV11-3, with D unresolved. Deletions cut 1 base from V and 1 base from J, with 11 bases between. The CDR3 is 16 residues long. Germline V gives CDR1 SGHNT, CDR2 YENEEA. The CDR3 spells CASSLVVSWSNQPQHF. The CDR3 bases are TGTGCCAGCAGCTTAGTGGTCAGTTGGAGCAATCAGCCCCAGCATTTT.

The V call is TRBV27, the J call TRBJ1-5; D is unresolved. The CDR3 has 15 residues. Trimming cost V 6 bases and J 6 bases, with 18 bases left between them. Germline CDR1 reads MNHEY; CDR2 reads SMNVEV (reference sequence). The CDR3 here is CASSLNRASRQPQHF. CDR3 nucleotide sequence: TGTGCCAGCAGCCTTAACCGGGCTTCACGTCAGCCCCAGCATTTT.

V and J are TRBV5-1 and TRBJ2-1; D ambiguous. The CDR3 spans 14 residues. V lost 0 bases to trimming and J lost 4 bases, with 8 bases between them. Germline loops: CDR1 SGHRS, CDR2 YFSETQ. CDR3 bases: TGCGCCAGCAGCTTGGTCCCAGGATACAATGAGCAGTTCTTC. As protein: CASSLVPGYNEQFF.

With regard to this clone: This sequence may be a read error, since a much larger clone differs from it by one base. The chain carries TRBV7-9 and TRBJ1-1; tentatively, D is TRBD1 (5 bases). In germline, CDR1 is SEHNR, CDR2 FQNEAQ (reference sequence). Deletions cut 1 base from V and 1 base from J, with 7 bases between. The CDR3 has 14 residues. The CDR3 spells CASSLGGANTEAFF. CDR3 DNA: TGTGCCAGCAGCTTAGGAGGGGCGAACACTGAAGCTTTCTTT.

This clone appeared a few times. V is TRBV5-4 and J is TRBJ2-7; 9 bases fit TRBD1. CDR3 length: 16 residues. Per germline, CDR1 SGHNT and CDR2 YYREEE (reference sequence). The ends lost 2 bases at V and 0 bases at J; junction bases unmatched: 6. The CDR3 sequence is CASSFKQGAGSYEQYF. CDR3 coding DNA: TGTGCCAGCAGCTTTAAACAGGGGGCCGGCTCCTACGAGCAGTACTTC.

The rearrangement links TRBV6-6 to TRBJ2-7, with TRBD1 as a possible D gene (5 bases). V was trimmed by 2 bases and J by 7 bases, leaving 12 bases between them. This CDR3 is 13 amino acids long. The germline V gene has CDR1 MNHNY and CDR2 SVGAGI (reference sequence). CDR3 DNA: TGTGCCAGCAGTTACGTAGGGTCAGGGGAGCAGTACTTC. This encodes CASSYVGSGEQYF.

The chain is built from TRBV5-4 and TRBJ2-5, with 10 bases lining up with TRBD1. The CDR3 has 16 amino acids. V gave up 4 bases and J gave up 5 bases; unmatched junction bases: 11. The germline V gene encodes CDR1 SGHNT and CDR2 YYREEE (reference sequence). The CDR3 DNA reads as TGTGCCAGCAGCCTAGCGACAGGGGGCGGTGGGGAGACCCAGTACTTC. The encoded protein is CASSLATGGGGETQYF.

This chain links TRBV5-5 with TRBJ2-7, with TRBD2 matching 9 bases. CDR3 length: 16 residues. The trim removed 6 bases at V and 5 bases at J, leaving 15 bases unmatched. The germline V gene encodes CDR1 SGHKS and CDR2 YYEKEE (reference sequence). CDR3 protein: CASTPEGLAGAHEQYF. The CDR3 nucleotides are TGTGCCAGCACCCCCGAGGGATTAGCGGGAGCCCACGAGCAGTACTTC. Filled out from reference TRBV5-5 and TRBJ2-7, the complete variable domain reads DAGVTQSPTHLIKTRGQQVTLRCSPISGHKSVSWYQQVLGQGPQFIFQYYEKEERGRGNFPDRFSARQFPNYSSELNVNALLLGDSALYLCASTPEGLAGAHEQYFGPGTRLTVT.

This rearrangement joins TRBV10-3 to TRBJ2-3; 7 bases agree with TRBD1. Trimming removed 2 bases from V and 0 bases from J; junction bases left unmatched: 5. Germline assignment: CDR1 ENHRY and CDR2 SYGVKD. The CDR3 length is 16 residues. CDR3 in DNA: TGTGCCATCAGTGAGCGGGGACAGACTAGCACAGATACGCAGTATTTT. It yields the protein CAISERGQTSTDTQYF.

The chain is built from TRBV7-2 and TRBJ2-7, with D unresolved. Germline V gene data show CDR1 as SGHTA and CDR2 as FQGNSA. Deletions cut 5 bases from V and 2 bases from J, with 13 bases between. This CDR3 comprises 14 residues. For the CDR3, the DNA is TGTGCCAGCAGCCAAGCTTTCGGGCCCTACGAGCAGTACTTC. Translated: CASSQAFGPYEQYF.

V is TRBV9 and J is TRBJ1-2, with 7 bases that match TRBD1. The V gene's germline CDR1 is SGDLS and CDR2 YYNGEE. This CDR3 is 14 amino acids long. With V trimmed by 3 bases and J by 7 bases, 9 bases remained unmatched. CDR3 coding DNA: TGTGCCAGCAGCGCGTCAGGGGGGCGCTTTGGCTACACCTTC. Its translation: CASSASGGRFGYTF.